This T cell receptor (beta chain) appears in the sequencing data of a study of T-cell memory formation after mild COVID-19. About the study: TCR clusters largely stayed donor specific.

Barcoded TCR alpha and TCR beta cDNA libraries with UMIs came from 5'RACE using constant-segment primers. TCRdb re-called the 5' RACE reads with MiXCR, one entry per CDR3 protein. The sample records 250,000 to 300,000 distinct CDR3 sequences, around 15% being singletons. This clonotype was counted many times. V was pared by 0 bases and J by 5 bases, with 7 bases of the junction left unmatched. CDR3 size: 17 residues. CDR1 is SEHNR and CDR2 is FQNEAQ in the germline V gene (reference sequence). The specimen sequenced was PBMCs or a T cell subset sorted from them (not recorded which). The rearrangement uses TRBV7-9 and TRBJ2-1; 10 bases are a match to TRBD2. This receptor was taken from a young man who had mild COVID-19 (a few samples of this study predate the infection). Cell type and time point are not known. The CDR3 DNA reads TGTGCCAGCAGCTTAGCGTTTCTAGCGGGGGCGAACAATGAGCAGTTCTTC. Translation gives CASSLAFLAGANNEQFF.